Following are 14 T cell receptor beta chains from one sample sequenced in a study of post-analysis software for immune sequencing data. TCR beta libraries were prepared from cDNA with unique molecular identifiers. In TCRdb, the PCR reads were re-called with MiXCR into one record per CDR3 protein. Among roughly 540,000 distinct CDR3 sequences, less than 40% were seen once, and the ten largest hold about 5.6%. General study points: Relative to controls, patients had roughly five TRBV segments at higher frequency, with TRBV5-6, TRBV5-1 and TRBV20-1 among these.

The antigens of these receptors remain unknown. Sequenced material: blood. The receptors were sampled from a girl between 2 and 17 years old with multiple sclerosis.

This clonotype has just a few counts. V usage is TRBV28 and J usage is TRBJ2-4; D may correspond to TRBD1 or TRBD2 (5 bases each). The V and J ends lost 3 bases and 8 bases respectively, with 8 bases between them. Germline loops: CDR1 MDHEN, CDR2 SYDVKM. The CDR3 is made up of 12 amino acids. In DNA, the CDR3 is TGTGCCAGCAGTTTCGGGACGGACATTCAGTACTTC. It is translated as CASSFGTDIQYF.

This rearrangement joins TRBV20-1 to TRBJ1-1; 8 nucleotides align to TRBD1. CDR1 is DFQATT and CDR2 is SNEGSKA in the germline V gene (reference sequence). This CDR3 contains 10 residues. V shed 3 bases, J shed 12 bases, and the junction held 3 bases outside the gene matches. CDR3 in DNA: TGCAGTGCTAGTACAGGGGGGTCTTTCTTT. This codes for CSASTGGSFF.

This CDR3 reads CASSLGLAGGYNEQFF. The DNA of the CDR3 is TGTGCCAGCAGCTTGGGACTAGCGGGGGGGTACAATGAGCAGTTCTTC. This rearrangement joins TRBV5-6 to TRBJ2-1; 14 bases agree with TRBD2. This CDR3 region has 16 residues. V trimming: 0 bases; J trimming: 4 bases; junction bases outside the gene matches: 0. The germline gives CDR1 SGHDT, CDR2 YYEEEE.

The chain couples TRBV20-1 to TRBJ1-4, with 10 bases fitting TRBD1. The germline V gene encodes CDR1 DFQATT and CDR2 SNEGSKA (reference sequence). There are 14 residues in the CDR3. The V segment lost 5 bases and the J segment 6 bases; nucleotides outside the gene matches: 6. This CDR3 reads CSAFDRGPDEKLFF. The CDR3 nucleotides are TGCAGTGCTTTCGACAGGGGGCCCGATGAAAAACTGTTTTTT.

This chain links TRBV4-1 with TRBJ2-3; unclear D gene. Looked up from germline, CDR1 is MGHRA and CDR2 is YSYEKL. CDR3 length: 17 amino acids. V was pared by 0 bases and J by 3 bases, with 16 bases between. The CDR3 DNA is TGCGCCAGCAGCCAAGATCTGGAGTCGATGGGAACAGATACGCAGTATTTT. Encoded protein: CASSQDLESMGTDTQYF.

By frequency in the sample, this clonotype is medium-sized (0.01 to 0.1%). V usage is TRBV6-1 and J usage is TRBJ2-1; 10 nucleotides agree with TRBD2. The V segment lost 4 bases and the J segment 0 bases; nucleotides outside the gene matches: 6. The CDR3 is 17 amino acids. CDR1 is MNHNS, CDR2 SASEGT, per germline. In nucleotides, the CDR3 is TGTGCCAGCAGTGGTAGCGGGGGGTCCAGCTCCTACAATGAGCAGTTCTTC. Translating gives CASSGSGGSSSYNEQFF.

This clonotype was seen a few times. The chain employs TRBV6-6 and TRBJ1-6; D is unclear. The V gene lost 6 bases and the J gene lost 0 bases, with 12 bases spanning the gap. Germline V gene data show CDR1 as MNHNY and CDR2 as SVGAGI (reference sequence). The CDR3 contains 16 residues. The CDR3 region is CASRVFASSYNSPLHF. The CDR3, as DNA: TGTGCCAGCAGAGTTTTCGCGAGCTCCTATAATTCACCCCTCCACTTT.

At least ten counts were recorded for this clonotype. The CDR3 sequence is CASTPITGTTYGYTF. The CDR3, as DNA: TGTGCCAGCACGCCTATAACGGGGACGACTTATGGCTACACCTTC. The chain carries TRBV6-2 or TRBV6-3 and TRBJ1-2; perhaps TRBD1 as D (5 bases). This CDR3 region has 15 residues. V lost 7 bases and J lost 5, with 20 bases in between. Germline-derived CDR1 and CDR2 are MNHEY and SVGEGT.

This clonotype turned up a few times. V is TRBV3-1 and J is TRBJ2-1, with D unclear. The CDR3 covers 15 residues. V lost 4 bases to trimming and J lost 7 bases, with 17 bases between them. Germline V gives CDR1 LGHDT, CDR2 YNNKEL (reference sequence). CDR3 sequence: CASSLGPTEVNEQFF. CDR3 coding DNA: TGTGCCAGCAGCCTGGGCCCCACAGAAGTAAATGAGCAGTTCTTC.

This chain links TRBV20-1 with TRBJ2-3; TRBD1 might be the D (5 bases). This CDR3 is 13 amino acids long. V lost 2 bases, J lost 6 bases, and 12 bases lay in between. The germline CDR1 and CDR2 sequences are DFQATT and SNEGSKA (reference sequence). CDR3 protein: CSARQGFADTQYF. The CDR3 nucleotides read TGCAGTGCTAGACAGGGATTCGCGGATACGCAGTATTTT.

Note on this clonotype: An end of the junction does not agree with germline; a read error may underlie this. The V call is TRBV20-1, the J call TRBJ2-6, with D possibly being TRBD1 (6 bases). The CDR3 sequence is 16 residues long. Germline V gene lookup returns CDR1 DFQATT and CDR2 SNEGSKA (reference sequence). In DNA form, the CDR3 reads TGCAGTGCTAGACCACGGACAGTCTCTGGGGCCAACGTCCGGACTTTC. Protein: CSARPRTVSGANVRTF.

The chain combines TRBV15 with TRBJ2-5; D not resolved. CDR1 is LNHNV, CDR2 YYDKDF, per germline (reference sequence). The germline V and J ends were trimmed by 8 bases and 0 bases, with 7 bases remaining between them. CDR3 length equals 12 residues. The CDR3 sequence is CATGRYQETQYF. The CDR3, as DNA: TGTGCCACCGGTCGGTACCAAGAGACCCAGTACTTC. Together with reference TRBV15 and TRBJ2-5, the CDR3 gives the full variable domain: DAMVIQNPRYQVTQFGKPVTLSCSQTLNHNVMYWYQQKSSQAPKLLFHYYDKDFNNEADTPDNFQSRRPNTSFCFLDIRSPGLGDTAMYLCATGRYQETQYFGPGTRLLVL.

This clonotype has only a few counts. The chain links TRBV6-1 to TRBJ2-7, with 12 positions matching TRBD2. CDR1 is MNHNS, CDR2 SASEGT, per germline. The CDR3 loop spans 17 amino acids. V shed 6 bases and J 7 bases; nucleotides not matched to a gene: 16. CDR3 bases: TGTGCCAGCAGCCGAAAGGGGTCTAGCGGGGGGGCAAAAGAGCAGTACTTC. Translated, it gives CASSRKGSSGGAKEQYF.

The chain has TRBV10-3 and TRBJ2-3; TRBD1 agrees at 9 bases. The ends lost 3 bases at V and 3 bases at J; junction bases unmatched: 7. The CDR3 length is 16 residues. In germline, CDR1 is ENHRY, CDR2 SYGVKD. This CDR3 reads CAISDPRDRATDTQYF. The DNA of the CDR3 is TGTGCCATCAGTGATCCTCGGGACAGGGCAACAGATACGCAGTATTTT.